The source of this T cell receptor (beta chain) is a study of cytomegalovirus exposure and HLA in healthy donors. Study-level information: Findings of an earlier analysis included roughly 110 million unique TCR beta sequences from some 190 million T cells.

Primers: 60 Vbeta forward and 13 Jbeta reverse. Here immunoSEQ multiplex PCR was the method, and the copy in TCRdb shows in-frame clones only, minus some. The sample has 65,000 to 80,000 clones; almost 80% are singletons. This clone has more than one count but fewer than ten. As yet, its antigen is unknown. V was trimmed by 0 bases and J by 3 bases, leaving 15 bases between them. The CDR3 loop spans 18 amino acids. CDR1 is LNHNV and CDR2 is YYDKDF in the germline V gene (reference sequence). Study-wide points: By a later analysis, the bulk of CMV-associated TCR beta chains appeared HLA-restricted.

The clonotype comes from a woman aged 40 to 50 in good health and CMV-seropositive. V and J are TRBV15 and TRBJ2-6, with D possibly TRBD2 on 7 matching bases. Material: PBMCs. CDR3 sequence: CATSRDSGGALGANVLTF. The CDR3 region has the DNA TGTGCCACCAGCAGAGATTCGGGGGGCGCGCTTGGGGCCAACGTCCTGACTTTC.